This note documents a single T cell receptor beta chain sequence. Only in-frame clones appear in the TCRdb table, and some are missing; sequencing was by immunoSEQ multiplex PCR. The sample contains around 300,000 clones, around 88% of which appear only once. Trimming took 2 bases from V and 2 from J, leaving 16 bases between them. Germline loops: CDR1 LGHDT, CDR2 YNNKEL (reference sequence). This CDR3 region has 16 residues. This entry belongs to a study of blood T cell repertoires in COVID-19. The chain employs TRBV3-1 (or the pseudogene TRBV3-2) and TRBJ2-7, with a possible D match to TRBD1 (6 bases). This TCR came from a woman younger than 45 who had recovered from COVID-19. Specimen: peripheral blood. The CDR3 coding sequence is TGTGCCAGCAGCCAACTCCCAACCACAGGGACCTACGAGCAGTACTTC. Translation: CASSQLPTTGTYEQYF.